This section outlines one T cell receptor beta chain sequence together with its context. The CDR3 is 12 residues long. V lost 4 bases, J lost 5 bases, and 9 bases lay in between. The germline V gene encodes CDR1 SGHDT and CDR2 YYEEEE. Some clones are missing from TCRdb's copy, which holds only in-frame ones; the method was immunoSEQ multiplex PCR. Of approximately 100,000 clones listed, just over 90% were seen once; the top ten hold under 0.75%. This specimen comes from a study of siplizumab effects on memory and regulatory T cells. The chain has TRBV5-6 and TRBJ1-2; no clear D. The sequenced sample consisted of Tregs sorted from blood. This TCR derives from a human donor in good health. CDR3 loop: CASSRRQYGYTF. CDR3 nucleotides: TGTGCCAGCAGCCGACGGCAGTATGGCTACACCTTC.